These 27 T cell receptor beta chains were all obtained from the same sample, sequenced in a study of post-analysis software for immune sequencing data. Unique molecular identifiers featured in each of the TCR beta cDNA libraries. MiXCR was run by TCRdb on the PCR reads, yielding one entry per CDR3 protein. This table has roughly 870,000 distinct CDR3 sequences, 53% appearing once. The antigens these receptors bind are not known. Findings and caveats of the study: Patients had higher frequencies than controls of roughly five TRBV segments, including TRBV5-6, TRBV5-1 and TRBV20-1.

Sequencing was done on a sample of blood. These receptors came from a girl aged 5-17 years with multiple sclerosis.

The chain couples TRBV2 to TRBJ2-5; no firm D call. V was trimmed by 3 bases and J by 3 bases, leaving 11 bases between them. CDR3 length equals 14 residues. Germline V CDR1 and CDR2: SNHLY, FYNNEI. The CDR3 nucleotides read TGTGCCAGCAGTGAGCCATCGCGCAAAGAGACCCAGTACTTC. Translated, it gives CASSEPSRKETQYF. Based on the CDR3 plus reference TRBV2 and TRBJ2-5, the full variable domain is EPEVTQTPSHQVTQMGQEVILRCVPISNHLYFYWYRQILGQKVEFLVSFYNNEISEKSEIFDDQFSVERPDGSNFTLKIRSTKLEDSAMYFCASSEPSRKETQYFGPGTRLLVL.

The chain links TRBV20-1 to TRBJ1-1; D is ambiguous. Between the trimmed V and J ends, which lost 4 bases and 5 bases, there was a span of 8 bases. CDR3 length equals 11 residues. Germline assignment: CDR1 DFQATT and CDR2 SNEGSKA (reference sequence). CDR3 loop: CSAIPGTEAFF. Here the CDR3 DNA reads TGCAGTGCTATACCGGGGACTGAAGCTTTCTTT.

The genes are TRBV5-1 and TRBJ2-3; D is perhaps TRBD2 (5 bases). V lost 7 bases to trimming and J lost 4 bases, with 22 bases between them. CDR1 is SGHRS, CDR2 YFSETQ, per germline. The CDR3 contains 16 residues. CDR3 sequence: CASSRFNLATADTQYF. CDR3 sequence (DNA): TGCGCCAGCTCCCGATTCAACCTAGCAACCGCAGATACGCAGTATTTT.

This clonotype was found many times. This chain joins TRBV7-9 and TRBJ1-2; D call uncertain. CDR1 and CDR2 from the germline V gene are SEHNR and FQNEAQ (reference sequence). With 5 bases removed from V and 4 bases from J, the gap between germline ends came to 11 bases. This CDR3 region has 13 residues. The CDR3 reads CASSPDGIYGYTF. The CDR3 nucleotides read TGTGCCAGCAGCCCTGACGGGATCTATGGCTACACCTTC. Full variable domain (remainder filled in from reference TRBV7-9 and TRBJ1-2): DTGVSQNPRHKITKRGQNVTFRCDPISEHNRLYWYRQTLGQGPEFLTYFQNEAQLEKSRLLSDRFSAERPKGSFSTLEIQRTEQGDSAMYLCASSPDGIYGYTFGSGTRLTVV.

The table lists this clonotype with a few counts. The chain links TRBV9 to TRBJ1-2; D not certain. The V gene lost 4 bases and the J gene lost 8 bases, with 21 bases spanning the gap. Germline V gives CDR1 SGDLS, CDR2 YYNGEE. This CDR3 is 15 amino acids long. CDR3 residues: CASSTPGRREGGYTF. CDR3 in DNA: TGTGCCAGCAGCACCCCTGGACGGAGGGAAGGAGGCTACACCTTC.

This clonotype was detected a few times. The CDR3 nucleotides read TGCAGTGCTAAAGGGGCTAGCGGCAGACAAGATACGCAGTATTTT. As protein: CSAKGASGRQDTQYF. The gene calls are TRBV20-1 and TRBJ2-3; 7 bases map to TRBD2. This CDR3 is 15 amino acids long. V was pared by 4 bases and J by 5 bases, with 12 bases of the junction left unmatched. CDR1 is DFQATT and CDR2 is SNEGSKA in the germline V gene (reference sequence).

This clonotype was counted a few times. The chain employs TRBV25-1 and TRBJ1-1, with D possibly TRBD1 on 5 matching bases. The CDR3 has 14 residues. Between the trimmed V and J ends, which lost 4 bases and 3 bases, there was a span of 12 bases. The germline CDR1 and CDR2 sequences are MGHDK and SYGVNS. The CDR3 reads CASSGFREDTEAFF. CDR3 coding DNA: TGTGCCAGCAGTGGATTCAGGGAGGACACTGAAGCTTTCTTT. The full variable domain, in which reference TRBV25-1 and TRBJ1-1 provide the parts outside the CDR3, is EADIYQTPRYLVIGTGKKITLECSQTMGHDKMYWYQQDPGMELHLIHYSYGVNSTEKGDLSSESTVSRIRTEHFPLTLESARPSHTSQYLCASSGFREDTEAFFGQGTRLTVV.

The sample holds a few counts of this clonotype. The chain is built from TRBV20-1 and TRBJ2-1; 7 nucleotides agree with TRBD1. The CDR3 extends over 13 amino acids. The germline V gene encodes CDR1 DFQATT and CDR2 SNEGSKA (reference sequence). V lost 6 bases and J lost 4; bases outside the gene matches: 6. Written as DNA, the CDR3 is TGCAGTGCCCTCGGGACAGCTTACAATGAGCAGTTCTTC. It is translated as CSALGTAYNEQFF.

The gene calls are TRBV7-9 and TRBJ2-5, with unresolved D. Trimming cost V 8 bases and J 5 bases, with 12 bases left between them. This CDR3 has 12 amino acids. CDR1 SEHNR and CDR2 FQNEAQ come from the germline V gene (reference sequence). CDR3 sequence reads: CASGSARETQYF. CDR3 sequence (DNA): TGTGCCAGCGGCTCCGCGCGCGAGACCCAGTACTTC.

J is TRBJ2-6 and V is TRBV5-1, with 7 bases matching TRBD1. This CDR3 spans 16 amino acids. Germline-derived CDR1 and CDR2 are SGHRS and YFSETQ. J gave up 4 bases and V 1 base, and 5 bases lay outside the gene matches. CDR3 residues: CASSLMTGSGANVLTF. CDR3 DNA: TGCGCCAGCAGCTTGATGACAGGGTCCGGGGCCAACGTCCTGACTTTC.

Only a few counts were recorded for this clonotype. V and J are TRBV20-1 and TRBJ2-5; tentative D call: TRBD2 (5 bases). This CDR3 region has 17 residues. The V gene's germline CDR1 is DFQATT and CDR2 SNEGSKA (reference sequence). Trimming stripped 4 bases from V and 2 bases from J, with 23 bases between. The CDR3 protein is CSAMASPKTSNQETQYF. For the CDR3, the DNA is TGCAGTGCTATGGCTAGCCCTAAAACGTCAAATCAAGAGACCCAGTACTTC.

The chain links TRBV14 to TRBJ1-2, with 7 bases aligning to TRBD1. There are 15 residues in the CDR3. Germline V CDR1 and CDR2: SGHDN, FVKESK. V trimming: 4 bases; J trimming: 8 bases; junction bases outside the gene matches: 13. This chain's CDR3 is CASSPWDSIVGGYTF. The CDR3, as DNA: TGTGCCAGCAGCCCATGGGACAGTATCGTGGGAGGCTACACCTTC.

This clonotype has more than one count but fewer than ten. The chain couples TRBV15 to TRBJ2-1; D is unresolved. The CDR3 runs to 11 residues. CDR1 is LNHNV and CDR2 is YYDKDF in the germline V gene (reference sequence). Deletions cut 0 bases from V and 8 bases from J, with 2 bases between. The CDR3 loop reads CATSREYEQFF. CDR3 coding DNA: TGTGCCACCAGCAGAGAGTATGAGCAGTTCTTC.

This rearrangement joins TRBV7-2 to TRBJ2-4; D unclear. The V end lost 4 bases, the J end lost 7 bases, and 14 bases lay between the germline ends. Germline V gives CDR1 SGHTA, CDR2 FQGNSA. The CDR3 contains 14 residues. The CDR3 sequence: CASSSAMERNIQYF. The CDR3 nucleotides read TGTGCCAGCAGCTCAGCGATGGAGAGGAACATTCAGTACTTC.

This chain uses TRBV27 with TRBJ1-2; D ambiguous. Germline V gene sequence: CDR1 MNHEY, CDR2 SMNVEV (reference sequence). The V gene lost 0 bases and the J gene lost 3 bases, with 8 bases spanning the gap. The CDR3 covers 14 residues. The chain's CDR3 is CASSLSEGDYGYTF. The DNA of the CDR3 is TGTGCCAGCAGTTTATCTGAGGGCGACTATGGCTACACCTTC.

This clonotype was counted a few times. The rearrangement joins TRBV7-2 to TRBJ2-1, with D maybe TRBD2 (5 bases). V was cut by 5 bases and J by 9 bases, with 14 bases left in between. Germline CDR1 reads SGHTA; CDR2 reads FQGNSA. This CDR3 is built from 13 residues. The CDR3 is CASSVSRSGEQFF. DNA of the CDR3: TGTGCCAGCAGCGTCTCTAGGAGCGGTGAGCAGTTCTTC.

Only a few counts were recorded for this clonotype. CDR3 protein: CAIPGGANTGELFF. CDR3 coding DNA: TGTGCCATCCCGGGCGGAGCGAACACCGGGGAGCTGTTTTTT. V gene TRBV6-6 combines with J gene TRBJ2-2; D not certain. The CDR3 extends over 14 amino acids. The germline V gene has CDR1 MNHNY and CDR2 SVGAGI (reference sequence). Trimming stripped 10 bases from V and 0 bases from J, with 12 bases between.

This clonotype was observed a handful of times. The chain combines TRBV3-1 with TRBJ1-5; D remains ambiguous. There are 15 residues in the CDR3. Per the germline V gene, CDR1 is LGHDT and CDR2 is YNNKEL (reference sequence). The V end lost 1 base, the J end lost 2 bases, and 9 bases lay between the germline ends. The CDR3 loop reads CASSQGGRGNQPQHF. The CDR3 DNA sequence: TGTGCCAGCAGCCAAGGGGGTAGGGGCAATCAGCCCCAGCATTTT.

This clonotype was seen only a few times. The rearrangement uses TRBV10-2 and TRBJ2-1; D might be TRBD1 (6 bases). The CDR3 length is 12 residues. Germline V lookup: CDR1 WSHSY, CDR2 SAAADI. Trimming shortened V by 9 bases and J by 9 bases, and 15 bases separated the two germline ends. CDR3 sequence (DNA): TGCGCCAGTTACAGGGAGAGGGGTGAGCAGTTCTTC. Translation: CASYRERGEQFF.

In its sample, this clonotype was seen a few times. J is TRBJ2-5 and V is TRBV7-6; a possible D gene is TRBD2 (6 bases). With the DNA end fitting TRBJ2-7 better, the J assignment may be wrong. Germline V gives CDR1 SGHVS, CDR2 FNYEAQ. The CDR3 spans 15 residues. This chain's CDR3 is CASSLAISGSYEQYF. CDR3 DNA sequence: TGTGCCAGCAGCTTAGCAATTAGCGGTTCCTACGAGCAGTACTTC.

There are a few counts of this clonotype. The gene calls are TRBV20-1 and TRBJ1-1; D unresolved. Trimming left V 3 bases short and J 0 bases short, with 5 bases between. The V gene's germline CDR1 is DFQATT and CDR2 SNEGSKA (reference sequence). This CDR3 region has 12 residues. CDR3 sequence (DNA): TGCAGTGCTAGTACCCTGAACACTGAAGCTTTCTTT. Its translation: CSASTLNTEAFF.

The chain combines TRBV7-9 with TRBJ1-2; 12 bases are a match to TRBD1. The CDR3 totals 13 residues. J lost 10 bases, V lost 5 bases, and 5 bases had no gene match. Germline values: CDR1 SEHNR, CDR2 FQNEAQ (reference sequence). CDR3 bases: TGTGCCAGCAGCGAAGGGACAGGGGGCGACTACACCTTC. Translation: CASSEGTGGDYTF.

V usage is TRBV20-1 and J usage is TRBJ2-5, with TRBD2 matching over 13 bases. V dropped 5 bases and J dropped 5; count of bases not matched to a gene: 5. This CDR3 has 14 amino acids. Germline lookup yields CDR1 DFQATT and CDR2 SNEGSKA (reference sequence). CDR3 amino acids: CSAAGLAGVETQYF. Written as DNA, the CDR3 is TGCAGTGCTGCTGGACTAGCGGGAGTTGAGACCCAGTACTTC.

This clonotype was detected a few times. The CDR3 reads CATSSTGTLGYEQYF. The CDR3 DNA reads as TGTGCCACCAGCAGCACAGGGACCCTGGGCTACGAGCAGTACTTC. The chain couples TRBV15 to TRBJ2-4, with a weak D call TRBD1 (6 bases). Near its end, the DNA agrees better with TRBJ2-7, so the J call may be wrong. Germline CDR1 is LNHNV and CDR2 is YYDKDF (reference sequence). The CDR3 totals 15 residues.

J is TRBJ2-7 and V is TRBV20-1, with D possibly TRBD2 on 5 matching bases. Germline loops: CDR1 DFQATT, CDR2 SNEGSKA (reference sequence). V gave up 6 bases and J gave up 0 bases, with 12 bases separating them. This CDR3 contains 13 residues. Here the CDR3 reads CSAGSGSSYEQYF. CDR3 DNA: TGCAGTGCGGGGTCGGGGAGCTCCTACGAGCAGTACTTC.

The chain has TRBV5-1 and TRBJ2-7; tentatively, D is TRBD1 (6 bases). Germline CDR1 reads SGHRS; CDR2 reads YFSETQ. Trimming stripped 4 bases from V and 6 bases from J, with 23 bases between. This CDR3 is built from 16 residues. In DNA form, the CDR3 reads TGCGCCAGCAGCGCCGGTTTCAGGGGCGTCCCCGTCGAGCAGTACTTC. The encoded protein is CASSAGFRGVPVEQYF.

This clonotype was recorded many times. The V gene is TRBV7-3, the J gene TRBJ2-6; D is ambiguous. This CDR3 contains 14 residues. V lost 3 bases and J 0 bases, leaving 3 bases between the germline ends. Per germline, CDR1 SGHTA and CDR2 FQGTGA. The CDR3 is CASSLSSGANVLTF. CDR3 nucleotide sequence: TGTGCCAGCAGCTTGAGCTCTGGGGCCAACGTCCTGACTTTC.